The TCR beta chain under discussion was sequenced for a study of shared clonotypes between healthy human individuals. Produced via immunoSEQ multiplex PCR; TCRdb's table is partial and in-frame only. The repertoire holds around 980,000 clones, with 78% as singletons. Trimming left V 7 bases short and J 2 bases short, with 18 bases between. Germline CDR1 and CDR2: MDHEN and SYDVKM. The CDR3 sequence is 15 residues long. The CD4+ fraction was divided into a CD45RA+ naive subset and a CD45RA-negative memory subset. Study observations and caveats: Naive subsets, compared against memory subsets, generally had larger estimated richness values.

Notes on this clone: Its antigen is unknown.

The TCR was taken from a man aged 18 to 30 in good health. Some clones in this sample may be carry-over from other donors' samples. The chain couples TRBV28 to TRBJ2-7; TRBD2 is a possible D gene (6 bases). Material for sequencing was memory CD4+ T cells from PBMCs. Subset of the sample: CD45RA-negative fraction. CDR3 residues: CASISLQDYPYEQYF. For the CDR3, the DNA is TGTGCCAGCATCTCTTTACAGGACTACCCCTACGAGCAGTACTTC.